These T cell receptor beta chains were read from a single sample in a study of T-cell memory formation after mild COVID-19. TCRdb reprocessed the 5' RACE reads with MiXCR, giving one entry per CDR3 protein. The table shows more than 150,000 distinct CDR3 sequences, with roughly 10% occurring only once. Specimen: PBMCs or a T cell subset sorted from them (not recorded which). The receptors originated from a young man who had mild COVID-19 (a few samples of this study predate the infection). Cell type and time point are not known. The CDR3 runs from the conserved cysteine through the conserved F or W. The D gene is left open where the match is weak. Size is omitted from some rows. Given values are once, few, many or a class for expanded clones.

clone_size: .; d_call: .; v_call: TRBV6-5; j_call: TRBJ1-5; cdr3_nt: TGTGCCAGTTCCGCGAGTGCCTATCAGCCCCAGCATTTT; cdr3_aa: CASSASAYQPQHF
clone_size: .; d_call: TRBD1; v_call: TRBV4-3; j_call: TRBJ2-2; cdr3_nt: TGCGCCAGCAGCCTCGTGGGGACAGGGGTGACCGGGGAGCTGTTTTTT; cdr3_aa: CASSLVGTGVTGELFF
clone_size: .; d_call: .; v_call: TRBV7-2; j_call: TRBJ1-2; cdr3_nt: TGTGCCAGCAGCGGGGCGGGGGCCCTCGTTGGCTACACCTTC; cdr3_aa: CASSGAGALVGYTF
clone_size: .; d_call: .; v_call: TRBV27; j_call: TRBJ1-1; cdr3_nt: TGTGCCAGCAGTTTATTGACCGGCACTGAAGCTTTCTTT; cdr3_aa: CASSLLTGTEAFF
clone_size: .; d_call: .; v_call: TRBV7-2; j_call: TRBJ2-7; cdr3_nt: TGTGCCAGCAGCTTACAGGGGCTTGTATACGAGCAGTACTTC; cdr3_aa: CASSLQGLVYEQYF
clone_size: .; d_call: .; v_call: TRBV5-1; j_call: TRBJ2-2; cdr3_nt: TGCGCCAGCAGCTTGGGACAGGTTGATGGGGAGCTGTTTTTT; cdr3_aa: CASSLGQVDGELFF
clone_size: .; d_call: .; v_call: TRBV9; j_call: TRBJ2-1; cdr3_nt: TGTGCCAGCAGCGTAGCTATGGCGGCTGAGCAGTTCTTC; cdr3_aa: CASSVAMAAEQFF
clone_size: few; d_call: TRBD1; v_call: TRBV5-1; j_call: TRBJ2-7; cdr3_nt: TGCGCCAGCAGCTTGCAGGGGGCGGACGAGCAGTACTTC; cdr3_aa: CASSLQGADEQYF
clone_size: many; d_call: TRBD1; v_call: TRBV7-2; j_call: TRBJ2-6; cdr3_nt: TGTGCCAGCAGCACCCGGACAGGGCCTGGGGCCAACGTCCTGACTTTC; cdr3_aa: CASSTRTGPGANVLTF
clone_size: many; d_call: .; v_call: TRBV7-2; j_call: TRBJ2-5; cdr3_nt: TGTGCCAGCAGCCCCGGACGGGACCAAGAGACCCAGTACTTC; cdr3_aa: CASSPGRDQETQYF
clone_size: few; d_call: TRBD1; v_call: TRBV4-3; j_call: TRBJ1-1; cdr3_nt: TGCGCCAGCAGCCAAGCCTCGGACAGGGCGAACACTGAAGCTTTCTTT; cdr3_aa: CASSQASDRANTEAFF
clone_size: .; d_call: .; v_call: TRBV12-3/TRBV12-4; j_call: TRBJ1-5; cdr3_nt: TGTGCCAGCAGCGGCCCCGGGACCGTCGGGCAGCCCCAGCATTTT; cdr3_aa: CASSGPGTVGQPQHF
clone_size: .; d_call: TRBD1; v_call: TRBV6-2/TRBV6-3; j_call: TRBJ1-6; cdr3_nt: TGTGCCAGCAGTTCGTGGACAGGTCCTAGTTCACCCCTCCACTTT; cdr3_aa: CASSSWTGPSSPLHF
clone_size: once; d_call: .; v_call: TRBV14; j_call: TRBJ2-7; cdr3_nt: TGTGCCAGCAGCCAATCCTACGAGCAGTACTTC; cdr3_aa: CASSQSYEQYF
clone_size: .; d_call: .; v_call: TRBV20-1; j_call: TRBJ1-2; cdr3_nt: TGCAGTGCCACGGATACGGGCTATAACTATGGCTACACCTTC; cdr3_aa: CSATDTGYNYGYTF
clone_size: many; d_call: TRBD2; v_call: TRBV7-9; j_call: TRBJ2-1; cdr3_nt: TGTGCCAGCAGCTCACCGTCAGCACTAGCGGGGGGCAATGAGCAGTTCTTC; cdr3_aa: CASSSPSALAGGNEQFF
clone_size: many; d_call: .; v_call: TRBV10-3; j_call: TRBJ2-7; cdr3_nt: TGTGCCATCAGTGACACTAAGGGACGGATCGAGCAGTACTTC; cdr3_aa: CAISDTKGRIEQYF
clone_size: few; d_call: TRBD1; v_call: TRBV7-3; j_call: TRBJ2-7; cdr3_nt: TGTGCCAGCAAACCCGGGACAGGGAATGACGAGCAGTACTTC; cdr3_aa: CASKPGTGNDEQYF
clone_size: few; d_call: .; v_call: TRBV20-1; j_call: TRBJ1-1; cdr3_nt: TGCAGGGTTACAGGAGGCACTGAAGCTTTCTTT; cdr3_aa: CRVTGGTEAFF
clone_size: few; d_call: TRBD1; v_call: TRBV7-9; j_call: TRBJ1-3; cdr3_nt: TGTGCCAGCAGCGCCGGGACAGGGAGGAACACCATATATTTT; cdr3_aa: CASSAGTGRNTIYF
clone_size: .; d_call: .; v_call: TRBV5-1; j_call: TRBJ1-6; cdr3_nt: TGCGCCAGCAGCTTGGCGGTTAGTCATTCACCCCTCCACTTT; cdr3_aa: CASSLAVSHSPLHF
clone_size: .; d_call: .; v_call: TRBV2; j_call: TRBJ2-6; cdr3_nt: TGTGCCGGAGTGTCGCGGTCCGACTCTGGGGCCAACGTCCTGACTTTC; cdr3_aa: CAGVSRSDSGANVLTF
clone_size: once; d_call: .; v_call: TRBV20-1; j_call: TRBJ2-1; cdr3_nt: TGCAGTGATACCCGTCGGTCGGTTTCGTACAATGAGCAGTTCTTC; cdr3_aa: CSDTRRSVSYNEQFF
clone_size: .; d_call: .; v_call: TRBV2; j_call: TRBJ1-1; cdr3_nt: TGTGCCAGCGGGGCGAACACTGAAGCTTTCTTT; cdr3_aa: CASGANTEAFF
clone_size: .; d_call: .; v_call: TRBV3-1; j_call: TRBJ2-3; cdr3_nt: TGTGCCAGCAGCCCCTTCGGGGCAGATACGCAGTATTTT; cdr3_aa: CASSPFGADTQYF
clone_size: once; d_call: .; v_call: TRBV2; j_call: TRBJ1-6; cdr3_nt: TGTGCCAGCAGTGAATCGGGCGCCGCACCCCTCCACTTT; cdr3_aa: CASSESGAAPLHF
clone_size: few; d_call: TRBD1; v_call: TRBV11-2; j_call: TRBJ1-2; cdr3_nt: TGTGCCAGCAGCGTACCGGGACAGGGGGCGCGTGGCTACACCTTC; cdr3_aa: CASSVPGQGARGYTF
clone_size: .; d_call: .; v_call: TRBV12-3/TRBV12-4; j_call: TRBJ2-3; cdr3_nt: TGTGCCAGCAGTTTGACACCCCAGGGGATCACAGATACGCAGTATTTT; cdr3_aa: CASSLTPQGITDTQYF
clone_size: .; d_call: .; v_call: TRBV28; j_call: TRBJ1-5; cdr3_nt: TGTGCCAGCACCATTGGGCAGAACAATCAGCCCCAGCATTTT; cdr3_aa: CASTIGQNNQPQHF
clone_size: few; d_call: TRBD2; v_call: TRBV20-1; j_call: TRBJ2-3; cdr3_nt: TGCAGCTCCATCGGGGGGGGCCAGGATACGCAGTATTTT; cdr3_aa: CSSIGGGQDTQYF
clone_size: many; d_call: .; v_call: TRBV12-3/TRBV12-4; j_call: TRBJ2-3; cdr3_nt: TGTGCCAGCAGTTACGGGTCACAGGGTACGCAGTATTTT; cdr3_aa: CASSYGSQGTQYF
clone_size: few; d_call: TRBD1; v_call: TRBV11-2; j_call: TRBJ2-6; cdr3_nt: TGTGCCAGCAGCCCGATCACAGGGGGAGCTGGAGGGGCCAACGTCCTGACTTTC; cdr3_aa: CASSPITGGAGGANVLTF
clone_size: many; d_call: .; v_call: TRBV7-9; j_call: TRBJ2-5; cdr3_nt: TGTGCCAGCAGCCGCCCGGGGACCCAGTACTTC; cdr3_aa: CASSRPGTQYF
clone_size: .; d_call: TRBD2; v_call: TRBV6-6; j_call: TRBJ2-5; cdr3_nt: TGTGCCAGCAGTTACCCAACGGCCGGGACTAGGGCGACCCAGTACTTC; cdr3_aa: CASSYPTAGTRATQYF
clone_size: few; d_call: .; v_call: TRBV20-1; j_call: TRBJ2-7; cdr3_nt: TGCAGTGCTAGGGGTGGTGGGTACGAGCAGTACTTC; cdr3_aa: CSARGGGYEQYF
clone_size: few; d_call: TRBD2; v_call: TRBV2; j_call: TRBJ2-5; cdr3_nt: TGTGCCAGCAGTCCCGGGACTAGCGTAGGAGAGACCCAGTACTTC; cdr3_aa: CASSPGTSVGETQYF
clone_size: many; d_call: .; v_call: TRBV4-3; j_call: TRBJ1-5; cdr3_nt: TGCGCCAGCAGCCAAGACTGGGGGGGCGATCAGCCCCAGCATTTT; cdr3_aa: CASSQDWGGDQPQHF
clone_size: few; d_call: .; v_call: TRBV6-1; j_call: TRBJ1-5; cdr3_nt: TGTGCCAGCAGGGTGGGAGGACGGGACGATCAGCCCCAGCATTTT; cdr3_aa: CASRVGGRDDQPQHF
clone_size: few; d_call: .; v_call: TRBV20-1; j_call: TRBJ1-5; cdr3_nt: TGCAGTGTTAAGGGGGTCTTCAATCAGCCCCAGCATTTT; cdr3_aa: CSVKGVFNQPQHF
clone_size: many; d_call: .; v_call: TRBV29-1; j_call: TRBJ2-3; cdr3_nt: TGCAGCGTTGAAGGACCCCAGGATACGCAGTATTTT; cdr3_aa: CSVEGPQDTQYF
clone_size: .; d_call: .; v_call: TRBV7-2; j_call: TRBJ2-3; cdr3_nt: TGTGCCAGCAGCCCTCAAGTGGGGGGGGGCGCCACAGATACGCAGTATTTT; cdr3_aa: CASSPQVGGGATDTQYF
clone_size: .; d_call: .; v_call: TRBV12-3/TRBV12-4; j_call: TRBJ1-2; cdr3_nt: TGTGCCAGCAGCCAAGGGATCTATGGCTACACCTTC; cdr3_aa: CASSQGIYGYTF
clone_size: .; d_call: .; v_call: TRBV3-1; j_call: TRBJ1-1; cdr3_nt: TGTGCCAGCAGCCAAGGTCTAGGGAGAACTGAAGCTTTCTTT; cdr3_aa: CASSQGLGRTEAFF
clone_size: few; d_call: .; v_call: TRBV4-2; j_call: TRBJ2-1; cdr3_nt: TGTGCCAGCAGCCAAGAGCGGCAGACCACCTACAATGAGCAGTTCTTC; cdr3_aa: CASSQERQTTYNEQFF
clone_size: .; d_call: .; v_call: TRBV7-3; j_call: TRBJ2-7; cdr3_nt: TGTGCCAGCATCTTAGAGCTCCCATACGAGCAGTACTTC; cdr3_aa: CASILELPYEQYF
clone_size: .; d_call: .; v_call: TRBV6-5; j_call: TRBJ1-6; cdr3_nt: TGTGCCAGCAGTAACGGGAGGGGCGGGGTAACTTTACGTAATTCACCCCTCCACTTT; cdr3_aa: CASSNGRGGVTLRNSPLHF
clone_size: .; d_call: TRBD1; v_call: TRBV20-1; j_call: TRBJ2-7; cdr3_nt: TGCAGTGCTGACCCCGGGACAGGTTTCTACGAGCAGTACTTC; cdr3_aa: CSADPGTGFYEQYF
clone_size: few; d_call: .; v_call: TRBV4-3; j_call: TRBJ1-1; cdr3_nt: TGCGCCAGCAGCCAAGATCGACGAGAAGCTTTCTTT; cdr3_aa: CASSQDRREAFF
clone_size: .; d_call: TRBD2; v_call: TRBV5-1; j_call: TRBJ2-3; cdr3_nt: TGCGCCAGCAGGGCCCCTGGCGGGGGGGCGGATACGCAGTATTTT; cdr3_aa: CASRAPGGGADTQYF
clone_size: .; d_call: .; v_call: TRBV2; j_call: TRBJ2-2; cdr3_nt: TGTGCCAGCACCTTCGCCGGGGAGCTGTTTTTT; cdr3_aa: CASTFAGELFF